Described below is a single T cell receptor beta chain sequence and its context. The V segment lost 1 base and the J segment 4 bases; nucleotides outside the gene matches: 2. The CDR3 runs to 15 residues. Germline-derived CDR1 and CDR2 are LNHNV and YYDKDF (reference sequence). PCR involved 60 Vbeta and 13 Jbeta primers. The data were produced by immunoSEQ multiplex PCR, yet TCRdb's version contains in-frame clones alone and is incomplete. The table lists roughly 250,000 clones, 65% to 85% of them singletons. The data were taken from a study of cytomegalovirus exposure and HLA in healthy donors. The origin of this receptor is a female donor in good health and CMV-seronegative. The V and J genes are TRBV15 and TRBJ2-1; TRBD2 matches at 9 bases. The source material was PBMCs. CDR3 bases: TGTGCCACCAGCAGAGGTAGCGGGGGATACAATGAGCAGTTCTTC. Translating it yields CATSRGSGGYNEQFF. The full variable domain, completed using reference TRBV15 and TRBJ2-1, is DAMVIQNPRYQVTQFGKPVTLSCSQTLNHNVMYWYQQKSSQAPKLLFHYYDKDFNNEADTPDNFQSRRPNTSFCFLDIRSPGLGDTAMYLCATSRGSGGYNEQFFGPGTRLTVL.